The 12 T cell receptor beta chains below come from one sample, sequenced in a study of blood T cell repertoires in COVID-19 (dated by TCRdb to about 2020). Library method: the immunoSEQ multiplex PCR assay. Imported from immuneACCESS, the table was reduced by TCRdb to in-frame sequences with V and J called. These copies leave out some clones; in studies compared against another copy, an unresolved V gene accounts for under half, and the cause of the remainder is not known. Within this sample are 350,000 to 400,000 clones, with 80% to 90% of them counted one time only. About 7.6% of the sample rests with the top ten. The sequenced sample consisted of peripheral blood. Source of these receptors: a woman aged 55-70 years with COVID-19, enrolled during active disease.

The chain combines TRBV11-2 with TRBJ2-5; no clear D. Trimming cost V 5 bases and J 10 bases, with 17 bases left between them. Germline V lookup: CDR1 SGHAT, CDR2 FQNNGV. The CDR3 is made up of 13 amino acids. The CDR3: CASSPTRFFGQYF. The CDR3 DNA reads as TGTGCCAGCAGCCCGACCAGGTTCTTCGGCCAGTACTTC.

This chain connects TRBV13 to TRBJ2-3; a possible D gene is TRBD1 (6 bases). The V and J ends lost 4 bases and 0 bases respectively, with 23 bases between them. CDR3 length: 19 residues. Germline lookup yields CDR1 PRHDT and CDR2 FYEKMQ (reference sequence). The CDR3 DNA follows: TGTGCCAGCAGCTCGACCACAGGGATAACGCGAAAAAGCACAGATACGCAGTATTTT. It specifies CASSSTTGITRKSTDTQYF.

The chain employs TRBV7-2 and TRBJ2-1; D is possibly TRBD1 (6 bases). The CDR3 totals 14 residues. Germline values: CDR1 SGHTA, CDR2 FQGNSA. V was clipped by 7 bases and J by 2 bases, with 12 bases between them. CDR3 DNA sequence: TGTGCCAGCATACAGGGAACCCCCTACAATGAGCAGTTCTTC. Its translation: CASIQGTPYNEQFF. The whole variable domain, remainder taken from reference TRBV7-2 and TRBJ2-1, is GAGVSQSPSNKVTEKGKDVELRCDPISGHTALYWYRQSLGQGLEFLIYFQGNSAPDKSGLPSDRFSAERTGGSVSTLTIQRTQQEDSAVYLCASIQGTPYNEQFFGPGTRLTVL.

The chain joins TRBV28 to TRBJ1-2; 8 nucleotides agree with TRBD1. J was trimmed by 4 bases and V by 5 bases; bases with no gene match: 6. The germline V gene encodes CDR1 MDHEN and CDR2 SYDVKM. The CDR3 runs 14 residues. The CDR3 region is CASSPGGGVYGYTF. As DNA, the CDR3 is TGTGCCAGCAGTCCAGGGGGCGGGGTCTATGGCTACACCTTC.

The chain has TRBV5-8 and TRBJ2-2; D perhaps matches TRBD2 (6 bases). Germline CDR1 and CDR2: SGHTS and YDEGEE. The CDR3 runs 16 residues. Trimming removed 2 bases from V and 0 bases from J, with 11 bases in between. CDR3: CASSLWRGTNTGELFF. The CDR3 coding sequence is TGTGCCAGCAGCTTATGGCGGGGAACGAACACCGGGGAGCTGTTTTTT.

With respect to this clone: Additional DNA sequences in this sample encode the identical CDR3. This chain uses TRBV5-1 with TRBJ1-2; perhaps TRBD1 as D (6 bases). Germline lookup yields CDR1 SGHRS and CDR2 YFSETQ. CDR3 length: 12 amino acids. Trimming left V 4 bases short and J 5 bases short, with 9 bases between. The CDR3 is CASSLQGYGYTF. CDR3 DNA sequence: TGCGCCAGCAGCCTCCAGGGGTATGGCTACACCTTC.

The chain couples TRBV15 to TRBJ1-1, with 10 bases matching TRBD1. V gave up 3 bases and J gave up 0 bases; unmatched junction bases: 7. Germline CDR1 reads LNHNV; CDR2 reads YYDKDF (reference sequence). This CDR3 region has 17 residues. CDR3 loop: CATSSGQGVVMNTEAFF. The CDR3 nucleotides read TGTGCCACCAGCAGCGGACAGGGGGTCGTAATGAACACTGAAGCTTTCTTT. Full variable domain (outside the CDR3, taken from reference TRBV15 and TRBJ1-1): DAMVIQNPRYQVTQFGKPVTLSCSQTLNHNVMYWYQQKSSQAPKLLFHYYDKDFNNEADTPDNFQSRRPNTSFCFLDIRSPGLGDTAMYLCATSSGQGVVMNTEAFFGQGTRLTVV.

This rearrangement joins TRBV10-3 to TRBJ1-2; TRBD1 agrees at 7 bases. After removal of 0 bases from V and 3 bases from J, the junction contained 4 bases not matched to a gene. The CDR3 totals 15 residues. The germline CDR1 and CDR2 sequences are ENHRY and SYGVKD. CDR3 in amino acids: CAISESNRGDYGYTF. In DNA, the CDR3 is TGTGCCATCAGTGAGTCAAACAGGGGAGACTATGGCTACACCTTC.

The chain has TRBV27 and TRBJ2-7; D unclear. The germline V and J ends were trimmed by 2 bases and 2 bases, with 7 bases remaining between them. The length of the CDR3 is 13 residues. Per germline, CDR1 MNHEY and CDR2 SMNVEV (reference sequence). CDR3 amino acids: CASSLGITYEQYF. The CDR3 nucleotides are TGTGCCAGCAGTTTAGGCATAACCTACGAGCAGTACTTC.

This clone showed up just a few times. This chain joins TRBV6-6 and TRBJ1-4; D is perhaps TRBD1 (6 bases). From germline, CDR1 is MNHNY and CDR2 SVGAGI (reference sequence). The CDR3 is 13 amino acids. With 6 bases removed from V and 8 bases from J, the gap between germline ends came to 13 bases. The CDR3 sequence is CASRTGTSEKLFF. CDR3 DNA: TGTGCCAGCAGGACCGGGACATCAGAAAAACTGTTTTTT.

The J gene is TRBJ2-2, the V gene TRBV6-6; the D gene is possibly TRBD1 (5 bases). CDR1 and CDR2 from the germline V gene are MNHNY and SVGAGI (reference sequence). With 7 bases removed from V and 4 bases from J, the gap between germline ends came to 16 bases. This CDR3 comprises 15 residues. The CDR3 reads CASMGQRQSTGELFF. Here the CDR3 DNA reads TGTGCCAGCATGGGCCAGAGACAGAGCACCGGGGAGCTGTTTTTT.

This clone was observed a few times. The chain couples TRBV6-5 to TRBJ1-3; D gene uncertain. Germline CDR1 and CDR2: MNHEY and SVGAGI. V was clipped by 0 bases and J by 1 base, with 7 bases between them. The CDR3 is made up of 15 amino acids. The CDR3 sequence is CASSYSRGSGNTIYF. CDR3 nucleotides: TGTGCCAGCAGTTACTCGAGAGGTTCTGGAAACACCATATATTTT.